This TCR beta chain was found in a study of a mutant IDH1 vaccine in newly diagnosed glioma. On the study more broadly: Patients came in for eight vaccinations, in weeks 1, 3, 5, 7, 11, 15, 19 and 23. A roughly 60% male, 37.5% female split and a mean age of roughly 44 years characterized treated patients. Earlier treatment was radiotherapy, temozolomide, or both, with most getting both.

The data were produced by immunoSEQ multiplex PCR, yet TCRdb's version contains in-frame clones alone and is incomplete. The top ten hold less than 15% of the sample, which has just over 65,000 clones, 84% seen once. The sample's time point: week 23, last vaccination. The investigators gave 300 ug of mutant IDH1 20-mer peptide in each vaccine dose, together with topical imiquimod. Comments on this clone: What it binds is not known.

Germline assignment: CDR1 SGHTA and CDR2 FQGNSA. This CDR3 spans 15 amino acids. V was trimmed by 1 base and J by 5 bases, leaving 14 bases between them. The chain has TRBV7-2 and TRBJ1-1; D remains ambiguous. The sequencing used PBMCs, collected from a glioma patient whose treatment included an IDH1 peptide vaccine. The clonotype comes from a young man with glioma. CDR3 DNA sequence: TGTGCCAGCAGCTTAGATATAGGGTATGTGACTGAAGCTTTCTTT. It is translated as CASSLDIGYVTEAFF.